The T cell receptor beta chain under discussion was sequenced for a study of beta chain features in type 1 diabetes. Study details: Examination covered around 110 million sorted cells spanning all samples. Whole-study findings and limits: A moderate, significant TCRB CDR3 shortening appeared in type 1 diabetes across four CD4+ subsets.

Sequencing targeted expressed TCRB transcripts, as all isolated RNA had been reverse transcribed. TCRdb's copy holds only in-frame clones and misses some; the assay was immunoSEQ multiplex PCR. This sample has approximately 130,000 clones; 17% occur once, and the top ten carry around 2.5%. Concerning this clone itself: Its antigen is not identified.

Germline assignment: CDR1 SGHDT and CDR2 YYEEEE. Trimming took off 7 bases at V and 1 base at J, with 11 bases between the two ends. The CDR3 runs 13 residues. The sequence came from a man aged 18 to 29 with type 1 diabetes. The sample was central memory CD4+ T cells from blood. The V and J genes are TRBV5-6 and TRBJ1-1; D not resolved. This CDR3 is CASDGGQNTEAFF. CDR3 DNA: TGTGCCAGCGATGGCGGCCAGAACACTGAAGCTTTCTTT.